The 30 T cell receptor beta chains given below trace back to one sample, sequenced in a study of blood T cell repertoires in COVID-19. Assay used: immunoSEQ multiplex PCR; TCRdb lists only in-frame clones, some missing. Seen here are about 240,000 clones, approximately 91% observed once, and the top ten hold over 0.65%. Material for sequencing was peripheral blood. These receptors all come from a young man with COVID-19, enrolled during active disease.

The rearrangement links TRBV5-5 to TRBJ2-7, with 8 bases that match TRBD1. V shed 1 base, J shed 5 bases, and the junction held 5 bases outside the gene matches. CDR3 size: 14 residues. Germline V gene sequence: CDR1 SGHKS, CDR2 YYEKEE (reference sequence). CDR3 nucleotides: TGTGCCAGCAGCTTGCAGGGGGCAAACGACGAGCAGTACTTC. This codes for CASSLQGANDEQYF.

This clone was seen once. The J gene is TRBJ1-2, the V gene TRBV3-1 (or the pseudogene TRBV3-2); D not certain. V shed 1 base and J shed 0 bases, with 9 bases lying between them. Germline lookup yields CDR1 LGHDT and CDR2 YNNKEL (reference sequence). There are 15 residues in the CDR3. CDR3 bases: TGTGCCAGCAGCCAAGTGGCGGGAGCTAACTATGGCTACACCTTC. This sequence encodes CASSQVAGANYGYTF.

This clone was recorded a few times. This sequence joins TRBV7-9 and TRBJ2-3; 7 positions match TRBD2. Germline CDR1 and CDR2: SEHNR and FQNEAQ (reference sequence). The CDR3 has 17 residues. Losses at the gene ends were 5 bases for V and 1 base for J; bases not matched to a gene: 12. This CDR3 is CASSTSSGVVGTDTQYF. The CDR3 DNA is TGTGCCAGCAGCACGTCAAGCGGGGTAGTTGGCACAGATACGCAGTATTTT.

The V call is TRBV7-3, the J call TRBJ1-4, with 7 bases identical to TRBD1. This CDR3 region has 14 residues. From germline, CDR1 is SGHTA and CDR2 FQGTGA. V was clipped by 5 bases and J by 6 bases; unmatched bases: 6. CDR3 nucleotide sequence: TGTGCCAGCAGCCCCGGGGACAGCGATGAAAAACTGTTTTTT. This translates into CASSPGDSDEKLFF. The entire variable domain, with the rest obtained from reference TRBV7-3 and TRBJ1-4, is as follows: GAGVSQTPSNKVTEKGKYVELRCDPISGHTALYWYRQSLGQGPEFLIYFQGTGAADDSGLPNDRFFAVRPEGSVSTLKIQRTERGDSAVYLCASSPGDSDEKLFFGSGTQLSVL.

The chain is built from TRBV11-2 and TRBJ1-6; possible D gene TRBD1, 5 bases. Trimming took 7 bases from V and 0 from J, leaving 13 bases between them. The CDR3 runs 16 residues. The germline CDR1 and CDR2 sequences are SGHAT and FQNNGV. The CDR3 region is CASNSRGSSYNSPLHF. CDR3 bases: TGTGCCAGCAACTCTCGGGGGAGCTCCTATAATTCACCCCTCCACTTT. The full variable domain, completed using reference TRBV11-2 and TRBJ1-6, is EAGVAQSPRYKIIEKRQSVAFWCNPISGHATLYWYQQILGQGPKLLIQFQNNGVVDDSQLPKDRFSAERLKGVDSTLKIQPAKLEDSAVYLCASNSRGSSYNSPLHFGNGTRLTVT.

The V call is TRBV25-1, the J call TRBJ2-2; D remains ambiguous. V was clipped by 2 bases and J by 1 base, with 8 bases between them. The CDR3 loop spans 15 amino acids. Germline values: CDR1 MGHDK, CDR2 SYGVNS. The CDR3 sequence: CASSEGQVNTGELFF. The CDR3 region has the DNA TGTGCCAGCAGTGAAGGGCAGGTGAACACCGGGGAGCTGTTTTTT.

The CDR3 here is CASSLLTDYGYTF. The CDR3 nucleotides read TGTGCCAGCAGCTTGTTAACAGACTATGGCTACACCTTC. The rearrangement links TRBV7-9 to TRBJ1-2; D remains ambiguous. This CDR3 has 13 amino acids. V lost 3 bases to trimming and J lost 3 bases, with 8 bases between them. Germline loops: CDR1 SEHNR, CDR2 FQNEAQ (reference sequence).

The DNA of the CDR3 is TGTGCCAGCTCACCAGGGCAGGGTAGGAATGAAAAACTGTTTTTT. Residues: CASSPGQGRNEKLFF. The chain carries TRBV18 and TRBJ1-4, with a tentative D call TRBD1 (5 bases). V was shortened by 2 bases and J by 5 bases, with 12 bases between the two germline ends. CDR3 length equals 15 residues. Germline CDR1 reads KGHSH; CDR2 reads LQKENI.

The gene calls are TRBV10-3 and TRBJ1-1; 8 nucleotides match TRBD1. The CDR3 consists of 13 residues. Germline values: CDR1 ENHRY, CDR2 SYGVKD. The V and J ends lost 6 bases and 1 base, in that order; junction bases with no gene match: 1. DNA for the CDR3: TGTGCCATCAGCGACAGGGGGAACACTGAAGCTTTCTTT. Its protein product is CAISDRGNTEAFF.

The gene calls are TRBV9 and TRBJ2-5; 7 positions agree with TRBD1. V shed 3 bases, J shed 4 bases, and the junction held 6 bases outside the gene matches. Germline V gives CDR1 SGDLS, CDR2 YYNGEE. The CDR3 spans 14 residues. The CDR3 region is CASSGSGGPETQYF. In DNA, the CDR3 is TGTGCCAGCAGCGGGTCAGGGGGTCCAGAGACCCAGTACTTC.

This chain uses TRBV9 with TRBJ1-3; no definite D call. This CDR3 spans 14 amino acids. The germline CDR1 and CDR2 sequences are SGDLS and YYNGEE. The V end lost 0 bases, the J end lost 1 base, and 5 bases lay between the germline ends. In nucleotides, the CDR3 is TGTGCCAGCAGCGTAGTGGAGTCTGGAAACACCATATATTTT. It translates to CASSVVESGNTIYF.

This clone was picked up a small number of times. This chain links TRBV7-9 with TRBJ2-1; 9 bases agree with TRBD1. The CDR3 covers 15 residues. Germline loops: CDR1 SEHNR, CDR2 FQNEAQ (reference sequence). V lost 5 bases to trimming and J lost 9 bases; unmatched junction nucleotides: 11. For the CDR3, the DNA is TGTGCCAGCAGCCTGGGACAGGGCGGGGCGTCTGAGCAGTTCTTC. Amino acid sequence: CASSLGQGGASEQFF.

This clone was recorded once. V gene TRBV19 combines with J gene TRBJ2-1; perhaps TRBD2 as D (6 bases). CDR3 length: 15 amino acids. The V end lost 5 bases, the J end lost 5 bases, and 16 bases lay between the germline ends. CDR1 and CDR2 (germline): LNHDA, SQIVND (reference sequence). The DNA of the CDR3 is TGTGCCAGTAGTCACTTTCAGGGACTGCACAATGAGCAGTTCTTC. Amino acid sequence: CASSHFQGLHNEQFF.

This rearrangement joins TRBV5-1 to TRBJ1-2; 7 bases fit TRBD1. The CDR3 covers 15 residues. The V gene end was trimmed by 2 bases and the J gene end by 2 bases; junction bases not matched to a gene: 6. CDR1 SGHRS and CDR2 YFSETQ come from the germline V gene. The CDR3 sequence: CASSLQGTSNYGYTF. As DNA, the CDR3 is TGCGCCAGCAGCTTACAGGGGACCTCGAACTATGGCTACACCTTC.

This chain links TRBV19 with TRBJ1-1; D unresolved. This CDR3 comprises 15 residues. CDR1 LNHDA and CDR2 SQIVND come from the germline V gene (reference sequence). Trimming removed 4 bases at V and 5 bases at J, with 17 bases between. The CDR3 nucleotides read TGTGCCAGTAGTAACCCCCCGGGGTTGGGAACTGAAGCTTTCTTT. This sequence encodes CASSNPPGLGTEAFF.

The chain has TRBV27 and TRBJ1-2; TRBD1 might be the D (6 bases). V was cut by 0 bases and J by 1 base, with 18 bases left in between. This CDR3 has 18 amino acids. CDR1 MNHEY and CDR2 SMNVEV come from the germline V gene (reference sequence). CDR3 in amino acids: CASSLSRGGAVGNYGYTF. CDR3 in DNA: TGTGCCAGCAGTTTATCTCGGGGGGGGGCCGTCGGTAACTATGGCTACACCTTC.

The rearrangement uses TRBV25-1 and TRBJ1-1, with a possible D match to TRBD1 (5 bases). This CDR3 has 15 residues. Trimming left V 2 bases short and J 5 bases short, with 15 bases between. The germline gives CDR1 MGHDK, CDR2 SYGVNS. This chain's CDR3 is CASSEGAPGKTEAFF. Here the CDR3 DNA reads TGTGCCAGCAGTGAAGGAGCCCCAGGGAAAACTGAAGCTTTCTTT.

V gene TRBV13 combines with J gene TRBJ2-3, with TRBD2 identical over 7 bases. CDR3 length: 17 residues. With 3 bases clipped from V and 2 bases from J, the junction kept 11 bases outside the gene matches. Germline V gene data show CDR1 as PRHDT and CDR2 as FYEKMQ (reference sequence). CDR3 DNA: TGTGCCAGCAGCTTCTTATTCGCGGGGGAAAACACAGATACGCAGTATTTT. Its protein is CASSFLFAGENTDTQYF.

The CDR3 region is CASSGTGGARDNSPLHF. CDR3 sequence (DNA): TGTGCCAGCTCAGGGACAGGGGGCGCACGGGACAATTCACCCCTCCACTTT. The V call is TRBV18, the J call TRBJ1-6, with 12 nucleotides matching TRBD1. The V gene's germline CDR1 is KGHSH and CDR2 LQKENI. Trimming cost V 5 bases and J 7 bases; bases outside gene matches: 9. The CDR3 spans 17 residues.

The chain employs TRBV5-1 and TRBJ1-3; possibly TRBD1 for D (5 bases). This CDR3 is 17 amino acids long. Germline-derived CDR1 and CDR2 are SGHRS and YFSETQ. Trimming took 0 bases from V and 2 from J, leaving 15 bases between them. The CDR3 DNA follows: TGCGCCAGCAGCTTGGGACAGATAGTCCAAACTGGAAACACCATATATTTT. This sequence encodes CASSLGQIVQTGNTIYF.

This rearrangement joins TRBV1 to TRBJ2-1; whether TRBD1, the table's D call, matches the DNA was not checked. TRBV1 is a documented pseudogene. This CDR3 region has 18 residues. DNA for the CDR3: TGCACCAGCGACCCGCCGGACAGGGGGCCGTTTTTCGTTGATGAGCAGTTCTTC. Protein: CTSDPPDRGPFFVDEQFF.

J is TRBJ2-3 and V is TRBV3-1 (or the pseudogene TRBV3-2); D is possibly TRBD2 (6 bases). This CDR3 region has 12 residues. V was shortened by 5 bases and J by 9 bases, with 12 bases between the two germline ends. CDR1 LGHDT and CDR2 YNNKEL come from the germline V gene (reference sequence). The CDR3 here is CASSTRLGTQYF. Written as DNA, the CDR3 is TGTGCCAGCAGCACCCGACTAGGAACGCAGTATTTT.

The rearrangement links TRBV27 to TRBJ1-2, with D maybe TRBD1 (6 bases). Per germline, CDR1 MNHEY and CDR2 SMNVEV (reference sequence). This CDR3 has 14 amino acids. The germline V and J ends were trimmed by 6 bases and 4 bases, with 15 bases remaining between them. CDR3 sequence (DNA): TGTGCCAGCAGGAAGAACAGGGAGGGCTATGGCTACACCTTC. Translating it yields CASRKNREGYGYTF.

The rearrangement joins TRBV4-2 to TRBJ1-1; tentatively, D is TRBD1 (5 bases). Germline V gene sequence: CDR1 LGHNA, CDR2 YNFKEQ. CDR3 length: 15 residues. V was cut by 0 bases and J by 5 bases, with 13 bases left in between. The CDR3 DNA sequence: TGTGCCAGCAGCCAAGAGGCAGGGATGGGGACTGAAGCTTTCTTT. Its protein is CASSQEAGMGTEAFF.

The chain links TRBV15 to TRBJ2-7; D perhaps matches TRBD1 (6 bases). Between the trimmed V and J ends, which lost 3 bases and 6 bases, there was a span of 12 bases. Germline loops: CDR1 LNHNV, CDR2 YYDKDF (reference sequence). This CDR3 is 13 amino acids long. This chain's CDR3 is CATSSEQGFEQYF. CDR3 coding DNA: TGTGCCACCAGCAGCGAACAGGGTTTCGAGCAGTACTTC.

The chain employs TRBV6-5 and TRBJ2-7, with unresolved D. V was trimmed by 5 bases and J by 6 bases, leaving 11 bases between them. The CDR3 contains 12 residues. CDR1 and CDR2 from the germline V gene are MNHEY and SVGAGI. The CDR3 nucleotides read TGTGCCAGCAGTAATCCGGGTATCGAGCAGTACTTC. It yields the protein CASSNPGIEQYF.

This rearrangement joins TRBV18 to TRBJ1-1; 8 bases are a match to TRBD1. Trimming cost V 3 bases and J 3 bases; bases outside gene matches: 6. The V gene's germline CDR1 is KGHSH and CDR2 LQKENI. The CDR3 runs 15 residues. CDR3 in DNA: TGTGCCAGCTCACCTTACAGGGGGGGCGACACTGAAGCTTTCTTT. It specifies CASSPYRGGDTEAFF. Combining the CDR3 with reference TRBV18 and TRBJ1-1 gives the whole variable domain NAGVMQNPRHLVRRRGQEARLRCSPMKGHSHVYWYRQLPEEGLKFMVYLQKENIIDESGMPKERFSAEFPKEGPSILRIQQVVRGDSAAYFCASSPYRGGDTEAFFGQGTRLTVV.

The chain is built from TRBV19 and TRBJ2-7; perhaps TRBD1 as D (6 bases). V gave up 6 bases and J gave up 1 base, with 13 bases separating them. Germline lookup yields CDR1 LNHDA and CDR2 SQIVND (reference sequence). CDR3 length: 14 amino acids. The CDR3 region has the DNA TGTGCCAGTAGCCAAGGGACATTTTCCTACGAGCAGTACTTC. This encodes CASSQGTFSYEQYF.

This clone was counted between two and nine times. The rearrangement uses TRBV19 and TRBJ1-2, with 9 bases aligning to TRBD1. Germline V gene lookup returns CDR1 LNHDA and CDR2 SQIVND (reference sequence). V trimming: 5 bases; J trimming: 2 bases; junction bases outside the gene matches: 9. The CDR3 has 16 residues. The CDR3 loop is CASSFSSGQGNYGYTF. As DNA, the CDR3 is TGTGCCAGTAGTTTTTCCTCGGGACAGGGAAACTATGGCTACACCTTC. Looking up the rest from reference TRBV19 and TRBJ1-2 gives the full variable domain: DGGITQSPKYLFRKEGQNVTLSCEQNLNHDAMYWYRQDPGQGLRLIYYSQIVNDFQKGDIAEGYSVSREKKESFPLTVTSAQKNPTAFYLCASSFSSGQGNYGYTFGSGTRLTVV.

The chain links TRBV3-1 (or the pseudogene TRBV3-2) to TRBJ2-3; D might be TRBD2 (5 bases). V was cut by 1 base and J by 4 bases, with 12 bases left in between. The CDR3 sequence is 15 residues long. Looked up from germline, CDR1 is LGHDT and CDR2 is YNNKEL (reference sequence). Here the CDR3 reads CASSQGPSGADTQYF. In DNA form, the CDR3 reads TGTGCCAGCAGCCAAGGTCCCAGCGGTGCAGATACGCAGTATTTT.